A selection of T cell receptor beta chains follows, all from one sample in a study of CD8 T cells in ankylosing spondylitis. MiXCR, applied by TCRdb to the 5' RACE reads, yields one record per CDR3 protein. Of about 840,000 distinct CDR3 sequences listed, approximately 12% are singletons. Sequenced input: blood, either unsorted or a sorted T cell fraction (not recorded which). Every receptor here comes from a male donor with ankylosing spondylitis. Each CDR3 is given with its conserved first and last residue. A D gene is named only where the DNA matches it firmly. Size is omitted from some rows. Given values are once, few, many or a class for expanded clones.

CDR3 protein	CDR3 DNA	CDR3 length	D gene	J gene	V gene	clone size
CASSLAGPPDTQYF	TGTGCCAGCAGCTTGGCCGGACCCCCAGATACGCAGTATTTT	14	.	TRBJ2-3	TRBV7-2	many
CSVPSYQQYF	TGCAGTGTTCCGTCCTACCAGCAGTACTTC	10	.	TRBJ2-7	TRBV20-1	.
CASSLGDVSGGAGETQYF	TGTGCCAGCAGCTTAGGGGACGTTTCGGGTGGCGCGGGCGAGACCCAGTACTTC	18	.	TRBJ2-5	TRBV11-2	.
CAISQGSSGYTF	TGTGCCATCAGCCAGGGGTCTAGTGGCTACACCTTC	12	.	TRBJ1-2	TRBV10-3	few
CASSRDRGSAGANVLTF	TGTGCCAGTAGCAGGGACAGGGGTTCGGCTGGGGCCAACGTCCTGACTTTC	17	TRBD1	TRBJ2-6	TRBV19	few
CSATDSGANVLTF	TGCAGCGCGACCGACTCTGGGGCCAACGTCCTGACTTTC	13	.	TRBJ2-6	TRBV29-1	many
CASSLGGLAGALSYEQYF	TGTGCCAGCAGCTTAGGAGGACTAGCGGGGGCCCTCTCCTACGAGCAGTACTTC	18	TRBD2	TRBJ2-7	TRBV13	.
CSAVKGSHEQYF	TGCAGTGCTGTTAAAGGTAGTCACGAGCAGTACTTC	12	.	TRBJ2-7	TRBV20-1	.
CAIRAHEGSGYTF	TGTGCCATCAGGGCCCACGAGGGCTCCGGCTACACCTTC	13	.	TRBJ1-2	TRBV10-3	.
CSATLGASDTQYF	TGCAGTGCCACACTCGGGGCTTCAGATACGCAGTATTTT	13	.	TRBJ2-3	TRBV20-1	.
CASSHRDDEKLFF	TGTGCCAGCAGCCACCGGGACGATGAAAAACTGTTTTTT	13	.	TRBJ1-4	TRBV11-1	.
CASSFFNTGRMDTQYF	TGCGCCAGCAGCTTTTTTAACACAGGGAGAATGGATACGCAGTATTTT	16	.	TRBJ2-3	TRBV5-1	.
CASSLGQSGSPLHF	TGTGCCAGCAGCCTCGGACAGTCTGGTTCACCCCTCCACTTT	14	.	TRBJ1-6	TRBV3-1	.
CASSLVGLAGVREQYF	TGTGCCAGCAGCTTAGTGGGACTAGCGGGAGTCAGGGAGCAGTACTTC	16	TRBD2	TRBJ2-7	TRBV7-2	few
CASSLGGGAYGYTF	TGTGCCAGCAGCTTAGGCGGCGGAGCCTATGGCTACACCTTC	14	.	TRBJ1-2	TRBV7-2	.
CASSGFSGTEQFF	TGCGCCAGCAGCGGATTCAGCGGGACTGAGCAGTTCTTC	13	TRBD2	TRBJ2-1	TRBV5-1	once
CAISESRETPYGYTF	TGTGCCATCAGTGAGTCGAGGGAGACCCCCTATGGCTACACCTTC	15	.	TRBJ1-2	TRBV10-3	few
CSATASGGALDEQYF	TGCAGTGCAACCGCTAGCGGGGGGGCATTAGACGAGCAGTACTTC	15	TRBD2	TRBJ2-7	TRBV20-1	many
CSGVQQHNEKLFF	TGCAGTGGGGTACAGCAACATAATGAAAAACTGTTTTTT	13	.	TRBJ1-4	TRBV20-1	few
CASSAPRQSSNQPQHF	TGTGCCAGCAGTGCACCCAGACAGTCCTCCAATCAGCCCCAGCATTTT	16	.	TRBJ1-5	TRBV6-1	.
CASSYSRGGTYEQYF	TGTGCCAGCAGTTACTCCAGGGGAGGAACCTACGAGCAGTACTTC	15	.	TRBJ2-7	TRBV6-5	.
CSASRRQHTDTQYF	TGCAGTGCCTCCCGGCGGCAGCACACAGATACGCAGTATTTT	14	.	TRBJ2-3	TRBV20-1	.
CASSFLRAGANVLTF	TGTGCCAGCAGCTTCCTCAGGGCCGGGGCCAACGTCCTGACTTTC	15	.	TRBJ2-6	TRBV7-8	.
CASRDGPGPNFYNEQFF	TGTGCCAGCAGGGATGGTCCGGGACCCAATTTTTACAATGAGCAGTTCTTC	17	.	TRBJ2-1	TRBV6-2/TRBV6-3	few
CASSLSWSNQPQHF	TGTGCCAGCAGTTTAAGTTGGAGCAATCAGCCCCAGCATTTT	14	.	TRBJ1-5	TRBV27	few
CSAPRTGVLSTDTQYF	TGCAGTGCTCCTAGGACAGGGGTTCTTAGCACAGATACGCAGTATTTT	16	TRBD1	TRBJ2-3	TRBV20-1	.
CASSFQGAGLDTQYF	TGCGCCAGCAGCTTCCAGGGGGCTGGCCTAGATACGCAGTATTTT	15	TRBD1	TRBJ2-3	TRBV5-1	.
CASSSGTAVVRQAFF	TGTGCCAGCAGCTCTGGGACAGCGGTTGTTCGGCAAGCTTTCTTT	15	TRBD1	TRBJ1-1	TRBV5-5	.
CASSRLQGAEETQYF	TGTGCCAGCAGCCGTCTCCAGGGGGCGGAAGAGACCCAGTACTTC	15	TRBD1	TRBJ2-5	TRBV7-2	.
CSARRLAWRQETQYF	TGCAGTGCTCGAAGACTAGCGTGGAGGCAAGAGACCCAGTACTTC	15	TRBD2	TRBJ2-5	TRBV20-1	.
CASGRSGSYEQYF	TGTGCCAGCGGACGGTCGGGGTCCTACGAGCAGTACTTC	13	.	TRBJ2-7	TRBV21-1	few
CSGNTDRNEKLFF	TGCAGCGGTAATACAGACCGTAATGAAAAACTGTTTTTT	13	.	TRBJ1-4	TRBV29-1	.
CASSQEAGDRTGELFF	TGCGCCAGCAGCCAAGAGGCGGGAGATCGGACCGGGGAGCTGTTTTTT	16	TRBD2	TRBJ2-2	TRBV4-3	.
CASDDSDYNEQFF	TGTGCCAGCGACGACAGCGATTACAATGAGCAGTTCTTC	13	.	TRBJ2-1	TRBV4-2	.
CASTRGQNTEAFF	TGCGCCAGCACACGGGGACAGAACACTGAAGCTTTCTTT	13	.	TRBJ1-1	TRBV4-3	.
CSAGPGANSPLHF	TGCAGCGCCGGACCAGGGGCAAATTCACCCCTCCACTTT	13	.	TRBJ1-6	TRBV20-1	.
CASRTDRFHEQYF	TGTGCCAGCAGGACGGACAGGTTCCACGAGCAGTACTTC	13	TRBD1	TRBJ2-7	TRBV7-9	few
CASSYATGTRETQYF	TGTGCCAGCAGTTACGCGACAGGGACCCGGGAGACCCAGTACTTC	15	TRBD1	TRBJ2-5	TRBV6-2/TRBV6-3	.
CASSLPQRQGGSGELFF	TGTGCCAGCAGCTTGCCCCAGAGGCAGGGAGGATCCGGGGAGCTGTTTTTT	17	.	TRBJ2-2	TRBV7-2	few
CASSDVVGLAPSEQYF	TGTGCCAGCAGCGATGTCGTGGGACTAGCCCCATCCGAGCAGTACTTC	16	TRBD2	TRBJ2-7	TRBV2	.
CSVAGSLAGGYNEQFF	TGCAGCGTCGCGGGATCCCTAGCGGGAGGTTACAATGAGCAGTTCTTC	16	TRBD2	TRBJ2-1	TRBV29-1	many
CSANDRFLPEDTQYF	TGCAGTGCTAATGATCGGTTCCTGCCAGAAGATACGCAGTATTTT	15	.	TRBJ2-3	TRBV20-1	.
CATYHGGVGTQYF	TGTGCCACCTATCACGGGGGGGTTGGTACGCAGTATTTT	13	TRBD2	TRBJ2-3	TRBV6-1	few
CASSFERGYTGELFF	TGTGCCAGCAGTTTCGAGCGGGGGTACACCGGGGAGCTGTTTTTT	15	TRBD2	TRBJ2-2	TRBV12-3/TRBV12-4	few
CASRPGPNTGELFF	TGCGCCAGCCGTCCGGGACCGAACACCGGGGAGCTGTTTTTT	14	.	TRBJ2-2	TRBV5-1	many
CSAPRGWGYGYTF	TGCAGTGCACCCCGGGGTTGGGGCTATGGCTACACCTTC	13	.	TRBJ1-2	TRBV20-1	few
CASSLRQGNSQKLFF	TGTGCCAGCAGCTTACGGCAGGGAAATTCTCAAAAACTGTTTTTT	15	.	TRBJ1-4	TRBV7-2	many
CARSLERGNTEAFF	TGTGCCAGAAGCCTCGAACGGGGGAACACTGAAGCTTTCTTT	14	.	TRBJ1-1	TRBV5-3	few
CASLDSRSGANVLTF	TGCGCCAGCTTAGACAGCCGCTCTGGGGCCAACGTCCTGACTTTC	15	.	TRBJ2-6	TRBV10-2	once
CASSPPGRETDTQYF	TGTGCCAGCAGCCCGCCGGGACGCGAAACAGATACGCAGTATTTT	15	.	TRBJ2-3	TRBV7-8	.
CATSNSFTGELFF	TGTGCCACCAGCAACAGCTTCACCGGGGAGCTGTTTTTT	13	.	TRBJ2-2	TRBV15	many
CSASLDTNTEAFF	TGCAGTGCTAGTTTGGACACCAACACTGAAGCTTTCTTT	13	.	TRBJ1-1	TRBV20-1	.
CASSQRVRGEQYF	TGCGCCAGCAGCCAACGAGTTAGGGGCGAGCAGTACTTC	13	.	TRBJ2-7	TRBV4-3	few
CASSLLQQDQETQYF	TGTGCCAGCAGCCTACTCCAACAGGACCAAGAGACCCAGTACTTC	15	.	TRBJ2-5	TRBV5-5	many
CAITAERRAYEQYF	TGTGCCATCACAGCAGAAAGAAGAGCCTACGAGCAGTACTTC	14	.	TRBJ2-7	TRBV10-3	few
CATGQGRGYTF	TGTGCCACCGGACAGGGACGTGGCTACACCTTC	11	TRBD1	TRBJ1-2	TRBV10-3	many
CSASRRPLGYTF	TGCAGTGCTAGTAGGCGCCCGCTGGGCTACACCTTC	12	.	TRBJ1-2	TRBV20-1	.
CASSYSGTPGVLTF	TGTGCCAGCAGTTACTCAGGGACACCAGGGGTCCTGACTTTC	14	.	TRBJ2-6	TRBV6-5	few
CASSLGTGGGNQPQHF	TGCGCCAGCAGCTTGGGAACAGGCGGTGGCAATCAGCCCCAGCATTTT	16	.	TRBJ1-5	TRBV5-1	.
CASRTDRGPGNTIYF	TGTGCCAGCAGAACTGACAGGGGGCCTGGAAACACCATATATTTT	15	TRBD1	TRBJ1-3	TRBV7-9	few